Listed below are T cell receptor beta chains from one sample, sequenced in a study of shared clonotypes between healthy human individuals. TCRdb keeps only in-frame clones here, not all; method: immunoSEQ multiplex PCR. The table includes 2 million to 3 million clones, more than 80% detected once. Sequencing input: naive CD4+ T cells sorted from blood. These receptors were obtained from a young man in good health. The CDR3 runs from the conserved cysteine through the conserved F or W. The order of the fields is D gene, V gene, clone size, J gene, CDR3 protein, CDR3 DNA. A D gene is named only where the DNA matches it firmly. The size of a clone is reported for some rows only, either as once, few or many, or as a class for expanded clones.

NA,TRBV6-1,NA,TRBJ2-7,CASRPSSYEQYF,TGTGCCAGCAGGCCCAGCTCCTACGAGCAGTACTTC
NA,TRBV25-1,once,TRBJ1-2,CASSDLLGRLGYGYTF,TGTGCCAGCAGTGATCTTCTAGGTCGCCTTGGGTATGGCTACACCTTC
NA,TRBV30,few,TRBJ1-1,CAWTHGGNTEAFF,TGTGCCTGGACCCATGGGGGGAACACTGAAGCTTTCTTT
NA,TRBV6-4,NA,TRBJ1-6,CASSAVGGNSPLHF,TGTGCCAGCAGTGCGGTCGGGGGCAATTCACCCCTCCACTTT
NA,TRBV30,NA,TRBJ1-4,CAWSVWGEKLFF,TGTGCCTGGAGTGTCTGGGGGGAAAAACTGTTTTTT
NA,TRBV10-3,once,TRBJ2-5,CAIGGIQETQYF,TGTGCCATCGGAGGGATACAAGAGACCCAGTACTTC
TRBD1,TRBV27,once,TRBJ1-6,CASNRGQGKLHF,TGTGCCAGCAATAGGGGACAGGGCAAACTCCACTTT
NA,TRBV10-3,NA,TRBJ2-6,CAISELGGAGGANVLTF,TGTGCCATCAGTGAGTTAGGAGGGGCAGGTGGGGCCAACGTCCTGACTTTC
NA,TRBV5-6,NA,TRBJ1-1,CASSISGTKKAFF,TGTGCCAGCAGCATTAGTGGGACTAAGAAAGCTTTCTTT
NA,TRBV18,NA,TRBJ2-7,CASSPSGATLEQYF,TGTGCCAGCTCACCATCAGGGGCCACCCTCGAGCAGTACTTC
NA,TRBV28,NA,TRBJ2-1,CASSKTGFQFF,TGTGCCAGCAGTAAGACAGGTTTCCAGTTCTTC
TRBD2,TRBV19,NA,TRBJ2-3,CASSIDLAGRADTQYF,TGTGCCAGTAGTATAGACCTAGCGGGGAGGGCAGATACGCAGTATTTT
NA,TRBV5-1,NA,TRBJ1-2,CASSLSQASNYGYTF,TGCGCCAGCAGCTTGTCGCAGGCATCTAACTATGGCTACACCTTC
NA,TRBV5-5,NA,TRBJ2-7,CASSSQTGARVYEQYF,TGTGCCAGCAGTTCCCAAACCGGAGCACGGGTCTACGAGCAGTACTTC
TRBD2,TRBV19,NA,TRBJ2-3,CASSSGGGAGTDTQYF,TGTGCCAGTAGTAGTGGCGGGGGGGCCGGCACAGATACGCAGTATTTT
TRBD1,TRBV18,NA,TRBJ1-3,CASSPSGTGAGNTIYF,TGTGCCAGCTCACCCTCCGGGACAGGGGCTGGAAACACCATATATTTT
TRBD2,TRBV5-1,once,TRBJ2-3,CASSFSGDPTDTQYF,TGCGCCAGCAGCTTTAGCGGGGACCCCACAGATACGCAGTATTTT
TRBD1,TRBV27,NA,TRBJ2-5,CASSSLTGTLKTQYF,TGTGCCAGCAGTTCCCTGACAGGGACCTTGAAGACCCAGTACTTC
TRBD1,TRBV11-2,once,TRBJ1-6,CASSPGQGNSPLHF,TGTGCCAGCAGCCCCGGACAGGGGAATTCACCCCTCCACTTT
NA,TRBV6-6,NA,TRBJ2-1,CASSYSYPDGNEQFF,TGTGCCAGCAGTTACTCTTACCCGGATGGCAATGAGCAGTTCTTC
TRBD2,TRBV2,NA,TRBJ2-2,CASRRGLAGELFF,TGTGCCAGCAGGCGGGGACTAGCCGGGGAGCTGTTTTTT
TRBD1,TRBV28,NA,TRBJ2-7,CASSQTGGTTREQYF,TGTGCCAGCAGCCAGACAGGGGGAACTACTAGGGAGCAGTACTTC
NA,TRBV2,NA,TRBJ2-3,CASSKDGSDTQYF,TGTGCCAGCAGTAAAGACGGCTCAGATACGCAGTATTTT
NA,TRBV2,NA,TRBJ1-3,CASIRGDSGNTIYF,TGTGCCAGCATTCGAGGAGACTCTGGAAACACCATATATTTT
NA,TRBV7-9,NA,TRBJ2-3,CASSLLGSASTDTQYF,TGTGCCAGCAGCTTATTAGGTAGCGCAAGCACAGATACGCAGTATTTT
NA,TRBV11-2,few,TRBJ1-1,CASGNTEAFF,TGTGCCAGCGGGAACACTGAAGCTTTCTTT
TRBD1,TRBV11-2,NA,TRBJ1-1,CASSLAGGTGYRAFF,TGTGCCAGCAGCTTAGCGGGAGGGACAGGGTATAGGGCTTTCTTT
NA,TRBV6-6,NA,TRBJ1-1,CASSYWQMNTEAFF,TGTGCCAGCAGTTACTGGCAGATGAACACTGAAGCTTTCTTT
NA,TRBV19,NA,TRBJ2-6,CASVRASGANVLTF,TGTGCCAGTGTAAGGGCTTCTGGGGCCAACGTCCTGACTTTC
NA,TRBV27,NA,TRBJ2-7,CASSAGRRYEQYF,TGTGCCAGCAGTGCGGGCAGACGCTACGAGCAGTACTTC
TRBD1,TRBV5-4,once,TRBJ2-7,CASSLAAGGDEQYF,TGTGCCAGCAGCTTGGCGGCAGGGGGAGACGAGCAGTACTTC
NA,TRBV7-9,NA,TRBJ2-3,CASSLVGGADTQYF,TGTGCCAGCAGCTTAGTCGGGGGCGCAGATACGCAGTATTTT
NA,TRBV27,NA,TRBJ1-6,CASSLLGPHFSYNSPLHF,TGTGCCAGCAGTTTATTAGGCCCACATTTCTCCTATAATTCACCCCTCCACTTT
NA,TRBV28,NA,TRBJ2-7,CLSGTFSSYEQYF,TGTCTCTCGGGGACCTTCAGCTCCTACGAGCAGTACTTC
NA,TRBV29-1,NA,TRBJ2-3,CSVSPSTDTQYF,TGCAGCGTTTCGCCCAGCACAGATACGCAGTATTTT
NA,TRBV5-1,NA,TRBJ1-4,CASSHGQSATNEKLFF,TGCGCCAGCAGCCACGGACAGTCAGCGACTAATGAAAAACTGTTTTTT
NA,TRBV27,NA,TRBJ2-2,CASSYLGGNTGELFF,TGTGCCAGCAGTTACCTGGGGGGGAACACCGGGGAGCTGTTTTTT
NA,TRBV6-1,NA,TRBJ2-5,CASSEIGGRETQYF,TGTGCCAGCAGTGAAATCGGCGGTAGAGAGACCCAGTACTTC
NA,TRBV28,NA,TRBJ2-2,CATYPGTHTGELFF,TGTGCCACCTACCCCGGGACCCACACCGGGGAGCTGTTTTTT
NA,TRBV2,NA,TRBJ2-5,CASTTDIATQYF,TGTGCCAGCACGACCGACATCGCGACCCAGTACTTC
NA,TRBV7-2,NA,TRBJ1-2,CASSLGLYGYTF,TGTGCCAGCAGCTTGGGTCTTTATGGCTACACCTTC
TRBD1,TRBV19,NA,TRBJ2-1,CASSRSGTVSYNEQFF,TGTGCCAGTAGTCGATCCGGGACAGTCTCCTACAATGAGCAGTTCTTC
NA,TRBV5-1,NA,TRBJ2-5,CASSRDGVQETQYF,TGCGCCAGCAGCCGGGACGGAGTACAAGAGACCCAGTACTTC
TRBD2,TRBV18,NA,TRBJ2-5,CASSPLAGSQETQYF,TGTGCCAGCTCACCGCTAGCGGGGTCCCAAGAGACCCAGTACTTC
TRBD2,TRBV4-2,NA,TRBJ2-3,CASSQDLAGGPDTQYF,TGTGCCAGCAGCCAAGATTTGGCGGGGGGGCCAGATACGCAGTATTTT
TRBD2,TRBV5-1,NA,TRBJ2-2,CASSLEASGVPTGELFF,TGCGCCAGCAGCTTGGAGGCTAGCGGGGTCCCCACCGGGGAGCTGTTTTTT
TRBD2,TRBV7-9,NA,TRBJ2-2,CASSLRAGGSSTGELFF,TGTGCCAGCAGCTTACGGGCGGGGGGCTCGAGCACCGGGGAGCTGTTTTTT
NA,TRBV9,NA,TRBJ1-5,CASSVVLGSRSNQPQHF,TGTGCCAGCAGCGTAGTACTCGGTTCCCGCAGCAATCAGCCCCAGCATTTT
NA,TRBV6-1,NA,TRBJ1-5,CASSVSQNQPQHF,TGTGCCAGCAGTGTAAGCCAGAATCAGCCCCAGCATTTT
NA,TRBV6-1,few,TRBJ1-1,CASTYGHTEAFF,TGTGCCAGCACCTACGGGCACACTGAAGCTTTCTTT